The present entry profiles one T cell receptor (beta chain) with its context. Antigen: not known. TCRdb processed the reads anew with MiXCR; each CDR3 protein has one entry. Of about 400,000 distinct CDR3 sequences listed, around a sixth were seen once; the top ten hold approximately 8%. The data derive from a study of T cell repertoires in cytomegalovirus infection. In the study overall: Both a matching HLA type and CMV infection were indicated by public TCR beta signatures. Broader study findings: In two of eight donors, the top clonotype was HLA-C-restricted CMV-specific. Cumulated frequencies of public TCR beta families served to identify carriers of CMV plus the relevant HLA.

The CDR3 contains 13 residues. V shed 5 bases, J shed 3 bases, and the junction held 6 bases outside the gene matches. CDR1 is GTSNPN and CDR2 is SVGIG in the germline V gene (reference sequence). Sequencing was done on a sample of PBMCs. The sequence was obtained from a human donor in good health (CMV status not recorded). Some clones in this sample may be carry-over from other donors' samples. The chain joins TRBV30 to TRBJ2-7; 8 bases are shared with TRBD1. The chain's CDR3 is CAWARDRLYEQYF. CDR3 nucleotide sequence: TGTGCCTGGGCCAGGGACAGGCTCTACGAGCAGTACTTC.